The 31 T cell receptor beta chains below all came from one sample that was sequenced in a study of blood T cell repertoires in COVID-19. TCRdb's table, derived via immunoSEQ multiplex PCR, lists solely in-frame clones and lacks some. Of roughly 81,000 clones in the sample, around 80% are singletons; the top ten hold 10%. The material sequenced was peripheral blood. Every receptor here comes from a man between 60 and 70 years old with acute or convalescent COVID-19.

This sequence joins TRBV2 and TRBJ2-7, with 8 bases lining up with TRBD1. Germline V gene lookup returns CDR1 SNHLY and CDR2 FYNNEI. CDR3 length equals 13 residues. J gave up 3 bases and V 6 bases, and 4 bases lay outside the gene matches. The CDR3 loop reads CASRGQAYYEQYF. CDR3 DNA: TGTGCCAGCAGGGGACAGGCCTACTACGAGCAGTACTTC.

This clone was picked up one time. The V gene is TRBV4-3, the J gene TRBJ1-1, with D tentatively TRBD1 (6 bases). The length of the CDR3 is 16 residues. V lost 3 bases and J 1 base, leaving 15 bases between the germline ends. Germline CDR1 and CDR2: LGHNA and YSLEER. The CDR3 protein is CASSHLDSPKNTEAFF. In DNA form, the CDR3 reads TGCGCCAGCAGCCACCTGGACAGCCCTAAGAACACTGAAGCTTTCTTT.

This clone was picked up a small number of times. The rearrangement links TRBV5-6 to TRBJ2-7, with 8 bases lining up with TRBD2. With V trimmed by 1 base and J by 0 bases, 6 bases remained unmatched. The CDR3 has 16 residues. CDR1 and CDR2 from the germline V gene are SGHDT and YYEEEE. The CDR3 coding sequence is TGTGCCAGCAGCTTGAGCAGCGGGGGATCCTCCTACGAGCAGTACTTC. Protein sequence: CASSLSSGGSSYEQYF.

The V and J genes are TRBV21-1 and TRBJ1-5. TRBV21-1 is assigned pseudogene status. This CDR3 is built from 15 residues. The CDR3 DNA reads as TGTGCCAGCAGCAAACAGAGACTCTGCAATCAGCCCCAGCATTTT. Translation: CASSKQRLCNQPQHF.

The rearrangement joins TRBV29-1 to TRBJ2-7; 7 bases line up with TRBD1. CDR1 SQVTM and CDR2 ANQGSEA come from the germline V gene. Germline trimming cut 4 bases from V and 0 bases from J; bases unmatched to any gene: 6. The CDR3 is 14 residues long. This chain's CDR3 is CSVAGTASSYEQYF. The CDR3 DNA is TGCAGCGTTGCCGGGACAGCTAGCTCCTACGAGCAGTACTTC.

The V gene is TRBV18, the J gene TRBJ1-2; D is ambiguous. CDR3 length equals 13 residues. Per the germline V gene, CDR1 is KGHSH and CDR2 is LQKENI. Trimming pared 6 bases from V and 2 bases from J, leaving 10 bases between. CDR3 nucleotides: TGTGCCAGCTCTCTCGCGAGCAACTATGGCTACACCTTC. Its protein product is CASSLASNYGYTF.

The rearrangement uses TRBV28 and TRBJ1-1; no clear D. The germline gives CDR1 MDHEN, CDR2 SYDVKM. V was shortened by 4 bases and J by 2 bases, with 5 bases between the two germline ends. CDR3 length: 12 residues. In DNA form, the CDR3 reads TGTGCCAGCAGTTCACAAAACACTGAAGCTTTCTTT. It specifies CASSSQNTEAFF.

This chain connects TRBV3-1 (or the pseudogene TRBV3-2) to TRBJ1-5; D call uncertain. This CDR3 is 13 amino acids long. V lost 4 bases, J lost 16 bases, and 20 bases lay in between. The germline V gene has CDR1 LGHDT and CDR2 YNNKEL (reference sequence). This chain's CDR3 is CASSPPGSFPAHF. CDR3 DNA sequence: TGTGCCAGCAGCCCCCCCGGGTCCTTCCCGGCTCATTTT.

The chain uses TRBV29-1 and TRBJ2-7; TRBD1 might be the D (6 bases). The CDR3 is 12 residues long. Trimming removed 7 bases at V and 0 bases at J, with 10 bases between. Germline loops: CDR1 SQVTM, CDR2 ANQGSEA. The CDR3 is CSAQGSSYEQYF. Written as DNA, the CDR3 is TGCAGCGCGCAGGGGTCCTCCTACGAGCAGTACTTC.

This clone has a handful of counts. The V and J genes are TRBV18 and TRBJ1-1; no clear D gene. Per the germline V gene, CDR1 is KGHSH and CDR2 is LQKENI. Deletions cut 6 bases from V and 2 bases from J, with 7 bases between. The CDR3 is 12 residues long. Here the CDR3 DNA reads TGTGCCAGCTCCCGGGAAAACACTGAAGCTTTCTTT. Translating it yields CASSRENTEAFF.

The V and J genes are TRBV19 and TRBJ1-5; weak D call: TRBD1 (6 bases). V was shortened by 9 bases and J by 0 bases, with 12 bases between the two germline ends. The CDR3 length is 14 residues. CDR1 is LNHDA and CDR2 is SQIVND in the germline V gene (reference sequence). CDR3 residues: CASRTELSNQPQHF. The CDR3 DNA sequence: TGTGCCAGCCGGACAGAACTTAGCAATCAGCCCCAGCATTTT.

The CDR3 is CASSLGTGEQYF. The CDR3 bases are TGTGCCAGCAGCTTGGGGACTGGCGAGCAGTACTTC. The rearrangement uses TRBV11-2 and TRBJ2-7; perhaps TRBD2 as D (6 bases). The length of the CDR3 is 12 residues. Trimming removed 3 bases at V and 6 bases at J, with 9 bases between. CDR1 SGHAT and CDR2 FQNNGV come from the germline V gene.

The rearrangement joins TRBV28 to TRBJ1-1; 9 nucleotides match TRBD1. V shed 6 bases and J 6 bases; nucleotides not matched to a gene: 8. The CDR3 length is 14 residues. The germline gives CDR1 MDHEN, CDR2 SYDVKM. CDR3 DNA: TGTGCCAGCAGCCTCACAGGGGGCAGGGCTGAAGCTTTCTTT. Its protein is CASSLTGGRAEAFF.

The chain carries TRBV19 and TRBJ2-7, with 7 positions matching TRBD1. The V gene's germline CDR1 is LNHDA and CDR2 SQIVND (reference sequence). With 5 bases clipped from V and 0 bases from J, the junction kept 19 bases outside the gene matches. The CDR3 is made up of 19 amino acids. Here the CDR3 reads CASSPDSAGGRDSSYEQYF. Here the CDR3 DNA reads TGTGCCAGTAGTCCGGATTCGGCCGGAGGACGGGACAGCTCCTACGAGCAGTACTTC.

The chain links TRBV28 to TRBJ2-7, with 9 bases matching TRBD1. Germline trimming cut 6 bases from V and 2 bases from J; bases unmatched to any gene: 2. Germline values: CDR1 MDHEN, CDR2 SYDVKM. This CDR3 spans 13 amino acids. The CDR3 sequence: CASSRQGAYEQYF. DNA for the CDR3: TGTGCCAGCAGCAGACAGGGGGCCTACGAGCAGTACTTC. The variable domain in full, completed from reference TRBV28 and TRBJ2-7, reads DVKVTQSSRYLVKRTGEKVFLECVQDMDHENMFWYRQDPGLGLRLIYFSYDVKMKEKGDIPEGYSVSREKKERFSLILESASTNQTSMYLCASSRQGAYEQYFGPGTRLTVT.

For the CDR3, the DNA is TGTGCCAGTAGGGAGACAGGACGCAATCAGCCCCAGCATTTT. Amino acid sequence: CASRETGRNQPQHF. This chain links TRBV19 with TRBJ1-5; possible D gene TRBD1, 6 bases. Germline CDR1 and CDR2: LNHDA and SQIVND (reference sequence). The CDR3 runs to 14 residues. V lost 6 bases and J 2 bases, leaving 11 bases between the germline ends.

This chain connects TRBV6-5 to TRBJ1-4; D not resolved. The V end lost 4 bases, the J end lost 3 bases, and 12 bases lay between the germline ends. The CDR3 covers 15 residues. Germline assignment: CDR1 MNHEY and CDR2 SVGAGI. CDR3 nucleotide sequence: TGTGCCAGCAGTTCTAGACGTAACGCTAATGAAAAACTGTTTTTT. Protein sequence: CASSSRRNANEKLFF.

The chain has TRBV4-3 and TRBJ1-2; possibly TRBD1 for D (6 bases). The CDR3 extends over 15 amino acids. V lost 0 bases and J lost 6, with 14 bases in between. Germline-derived CDR1 and CDR2 are LGHNA and YSLEER. CDR3 region: CASSQDPRTGNGYTF. In nucleotides, the CDR3 is TGCGCCAGCAGCCAAGATCCGCGTACAGGGAATGGCTACACCTTC.

The chain joins TRBV7-2 to TRBJ2-3; the match to TRBD2 covers 7 bases. The CDR3 sequence is 15 residues long. CDR1 SGHTA and CDR2 FQGNSA come from the germline V gene. With V trimmed by 1 base and J by 4 bases, 5 bases remained unmatched. CDR3: CASSLDSAGADTQYF. CDR3 DNA: TGTGCCAGCAGCTTAGATTCCGCGGGGGCAGATACGCAGTATTTT.

The gene calls are TRBV18 and TRBJ2-1; possible D gene TRBD2, 5 bases. CDR1 and CDR2 from the germline V gene are KGHSH and LQKENI. The CDR3 is 17 residues long. V lost 4 bases, J lost 0 bases, and 16 bases lay in between. CDR3 in amino acids: CASSLRAADHSYNEQFF. The CDR3 nucleotides are TGTGCCAGCTCACTGAGAGCGGCGGACCACTCCTACAATGAGCAGTTCTTC.

This chain connects TRBV30 to TRBJ2-2; no reliable D call. Trimming pared 1 base from V and 7 bases from J, leaving 4 bases between. The germline gives CDR1 GTSNPN, CDR2 SVGIG (reference sequence). CDR3 length: 11 amino acids. The CDR3: CAWSGLGELFF. The CDR3 nucleotides read TGTGCCTGGAGTGGACTCGGGGAGCTGTTTTTT.

This clone was observed a single time. This chain joins TRBV7-2 and TRBJ2-2; D is undetermined. Between the trimmed V and J ends, which lost 1 base and 0 bases, there was a span of 6 bases. This CDR3 spans 15 amino acids. In germline, CDR1 is SGHTA, CDR2 FQGNSA. CDR3 loop: CASSLVISNTGELFF. DNA for the CDR3: TGTGCCAGCAGCTTAGTAATCTCGAACACCGGGGAGCTGTTTTTT.

Concerning this clone itself: This same CDR3 is encoded by further DNA sequences in the sample. V is TRBV5-1 and J is TRBJ2-1; 10 bases match TRBD2. From germline, CDR1 is SGHRS and CDR2 YFSETQ. This CDR3 comprises 14 residues. V lost 0 bases, J lost 8 bases, and 2 bases stayed unmatched. The CDR3 sequence is CASSLVLAGDEQFF. The CDR3 DNA sequence: TGCGCCAGCAGCTTGGTGCTAGCGGGAGATGAGCAGTTCTTC. The whole variable domain, remainder taken from reference TRBV5-1 and TRBJ2-1, is KAGVTQTPRYLIKTRGQQVTLSCSPISGHRSVSWYQQTPGQGLQFLFEYFSETQRNKGNFPGRFSGRQFSNSRSEMNVSTLELGDSALYLCASSLVLAGDEQFFGPGTRLTVL.

The V gene is TRBV19, the J gene TRBJ2-5, with 9 bases fitting TRBD1. CDR3 length: 15 residues. The V gene's germline CDR1 is LNHDA and CDR2 SQIVND (reference sequence). V dropped 5 bases and J dropped 2; count of bases not matched to a gene: 6. The CDR3 loop is CASSPGTGLQETQYF. CDR3 in DNA: TGTGCCAGTAGTCCTGGGACAGGGTTACAAGAGACCCAGTACTTC.

V is TRBV7-3 and J is TRBJ2-7; the match to TRBD1 covers 11 bases. Germline CDR1 is SGHTA and CDR2 is FQGTGA. J was trimmed by 10 bases and V by 6 bases; bases with no gene match: 8. The CDR3 is 13 residues long. The CDR3 sequence is CASSGDRGAPQYF. The CDR3 DNA reads as TGTGCCAGCAGTGGGGACAGGGGGGCCCCTCAGTACTTC.

This sequence joins TRBV18 and TRBJ2-7, with D unclear. Per the germline V gene, CDR1 is KGHSH and CDR2 is LQKENI. V was pared by 3 bases and J by 2 bases, with 11 bases between. The CDR3 contains 14 residues. The CDR3 region is CASSPSSEAYEQYF. Written as DNA, the CDR3 is TGTGCCAGCTCACCTTCAAGTGAGGCCTACGAGCAGTACTTC.

As to this clone: In the same sample, other DNA sequences code for this CDR3. The chain couples TRBV7-2 to TRBJ2-3; no clear D gene. Trimming pared 5 bases from V and 0 bases from J, leaving 12 bases between. The CDR3 sequence is 15 residues long. CDR1 SGHTA and CDR2 FQGNSA come from the germline V gene. CDR3 protein: CASSPRLGSTDTQYF. The CDR3 nucleotides are TGTGCCAGCAGCCCGAGACTGGGTAGCACAGATACGCAGTATTTT.

This rearrangement joins TRBV6-5 to TRBJ2-7; D not certain. CDR1 and CDR2 (germline): MNHEY, SVGAGI. Trimming took 0 bases from V and 4 from J, leaving 16 bases between them. This CDR3 contains 16 residues. DNA for the CDR3: TGTGCCAGCAGTTACTCGAGTAATAACCAGAGGTACGAGCAGTACTTC. It encodes CASSYSSNNQRYEQYF.

The V gene is TRBV27, the J gene TRBJ2-1; 7 nucleotides agree with TRBD2. The germline V gene encodes CDR1 MNHEY and CDR2 SMNVEV (reference sequence). V gave up 5 bases and J gave up 3 bases; unmatched junction bases: 7. The CDR3 covers 15 residues. The CDR3 nucleotides are TGTGCCAGCAGTCCGGCGGGGGTCCGCTACAATGAGCAGTTCTTC. The encoded protein is CASSPAGVRYNEQFF.

The V call is TRBV10-3, the J call TRBJ1-3; D is uncertain. Germline lookup yields CDR1 ENHRY and CDR2 SYGVKD. V shed 1 base and J shed 4 bases, with 8 bases lying between them. The length of the CDR3 is 14 residues. Here the CDR3 DNA reads TGTGCCATCAGTGAGTTAACGGGAGGAAACACCATATATTTT. Translated, it gives CAISELTGGNTIYF.

The gene calls are TRBV7-2 and TRBJ2-3, with 8 bases fitting TRBD2. This CDR3 region has 16 residues. Germline V lookup: CDR1 SGHTA, CDR2 FQGNSA. V dropped 3 bases and J dropped 2; count of bases not matched to a gene: 7. The CDR3 loop reads CASSLVAGSSTDTQYF. DNA for the CDR3: TGTGCCAGCAGCTTGGTAGCGGGATCCTCCACAGATACGCAGTATTTT. Combining the CDR3 with reference TRBV7-2 and TRBJ2-3 gives the whole variable domain GAGVSQSPSNKVTEKGKDVELRCDPISGHTALYWYRQSLGQGLEFLIYFQGNSAPDKSGLPSDRFSAERTGGSVSTLTIQRTQQEDSAVYLCASSLVAGSSTDTQYFGPGTRLTVL.